Sequencing of this T cell receptor (beta chain) was carried out in a study of shared clonotypes between healthy human individuals. This CDR3 has 16 residues. The ends lost 4 bases at V and 4 bases at J; junction bases unmatched: 10. Per the germline V gene, CDR1 is LNHDA and CDR2 is SQIVND (reference sequence). The naive CD8 subset, CD45RO-negative cells positively selected for CCR7, excluded terminally differentiated effector memory CD45RA+ cells. Repertoires were generated with immunoSEQ multiplex PCR, while TCRdb's copy carries only in-frame clones and drops some. The sample holds about 2,100,000 clones, more than 85% seen once.

Sequenced material: naive CD8+ T cells from PBMCs. The TCR sequence derives from a man between 18 and 35 years old in good health. Some clones in this sample may be carry-over from other donors' samples. The chain uses TRBV19 and TRBJ2-3; 8 nucleotides line up with TRBD1. CDR3 region: CASSTRTGIGADTQYF. The CDR3, as DNA: TGTGCCAGTAGTACCAGGACAGGGATCGGTGCAGATACGCAGTATTTT.